This T cell receptor beta chain was recovered during a study of cytomegalovirus exposure and HLA in healthy donors. General observations from the study: Most subjects' HLA-A and HLA-B alleles were reportedly predicted from TCR beta sequences. A previous analysis found most TCR beta V segments productive roughly 87% or roughly 30% of the time.

Amplification used 60 Vbeta primers and 13 Jbeta primers. In the original processing: A later analysis tallied some 80 million unique TCR beta chains, about 9.9 million of them shared. Only in-frame clones appear in the TCRdb table, and some are missing; sequencing was by immunoSEQ multiplex PCR. That table gives V, J and clone size, and the DNA gave D and trimming. Here the sample spans more than 90,000 clones, about 80% being singletons. Germline V CDR1 and CDR2: MNHEY, SVGAGI. This CDR3 region has 14 residues. Trimming left V 0 bases short and J 4 bases short, with 9 bases between. As for this clone: The antigen is unknown.

The receptor's source is a man between 35 and 55 years old in good health and CMV-seronegative. The J gene is TRBJ1-1, the V gene TRBV6-5, with D possibly being TRBD1 (6 bases). Input material: PBMCs. The CDR3 nucleotides are TGTGCCAGCAGTTACTCGACAGGAAGCACTGAAGCTTTCTTT. Translated, it gives CASSYSTGSTEAFF.